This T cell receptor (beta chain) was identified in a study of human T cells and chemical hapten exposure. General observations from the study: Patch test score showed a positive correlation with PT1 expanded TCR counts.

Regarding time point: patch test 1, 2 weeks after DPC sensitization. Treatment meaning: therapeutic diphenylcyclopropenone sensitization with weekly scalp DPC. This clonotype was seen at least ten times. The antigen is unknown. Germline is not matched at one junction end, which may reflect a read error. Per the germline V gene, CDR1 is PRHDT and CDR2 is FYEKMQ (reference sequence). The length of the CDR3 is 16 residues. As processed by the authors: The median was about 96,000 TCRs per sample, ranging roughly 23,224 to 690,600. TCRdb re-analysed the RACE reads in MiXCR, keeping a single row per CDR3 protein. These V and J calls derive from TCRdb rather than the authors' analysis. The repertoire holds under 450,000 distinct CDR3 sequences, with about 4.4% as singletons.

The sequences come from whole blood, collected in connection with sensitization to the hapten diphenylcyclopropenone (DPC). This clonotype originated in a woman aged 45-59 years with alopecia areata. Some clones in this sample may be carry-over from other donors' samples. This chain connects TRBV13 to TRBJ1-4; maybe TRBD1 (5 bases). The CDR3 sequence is CASSWGSRAQREKLFF. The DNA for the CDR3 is TGTGCCAGCAGCTGGGGCTCCCGGGCTCAGAGGGAAAAGCTGTTTTTT.